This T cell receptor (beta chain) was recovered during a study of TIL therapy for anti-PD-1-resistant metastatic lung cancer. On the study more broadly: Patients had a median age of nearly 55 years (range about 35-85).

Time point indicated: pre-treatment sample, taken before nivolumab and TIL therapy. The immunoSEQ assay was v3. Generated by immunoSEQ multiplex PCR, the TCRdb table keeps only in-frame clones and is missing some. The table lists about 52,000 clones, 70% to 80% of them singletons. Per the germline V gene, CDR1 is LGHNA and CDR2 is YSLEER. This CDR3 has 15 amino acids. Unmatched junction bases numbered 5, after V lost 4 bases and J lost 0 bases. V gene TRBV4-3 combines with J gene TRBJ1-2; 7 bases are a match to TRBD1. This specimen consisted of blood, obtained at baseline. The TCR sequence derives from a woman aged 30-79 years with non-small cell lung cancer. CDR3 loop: CASSPRTGPNYGYTF. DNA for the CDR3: TGCGCCAGCAGCCCTAGGACAGGCCCTAACTATGGCTACACCTTC.